This T cell receptor (beta chain) was profiled in a study of blood T cell repertoires in COVID-19. Turning to the study itself: From T cells, B-cell-depleted T cells, or PBMCs came the material, which was cDNA or gDNA.

Participants spanned ages about 18 to 90 years and resided in about 25 US areas. Either two negative PCRs, clearance, or symptom resolution qualified Cohort 3 donors as recovered. In the source study's methods: Amplification of reference gene primers was used by the study to estimate nucleated cell counts. The table came from immunoSEQ multiplex PCR; TCRdb's copy has only in-frame clones and leaves some out. Clone size and the V and J calls come from that table; the DNA yielded D and trimming. The sample has fewer than 450,000 clones; less than 95% are singletons. Trimming stripped 5 bases from V and 4 bases from J, with 9 bases between. Germline loops: CDR1 LGHDT, CDR2 YNNKEL (reference sequence). The CDR3 has 13 amino acids.

The clonotype comes from a man between 18 and 29 years old who had recovered from COVID-19. This chain connects TRBV3-1 (or the pseudogene TRBV3-2) to TRBJ2-1; possibly TRBD2 for D (6 bases). Sequences were obtained from PBMCs or T cells enriched from blood (not recorded which). DNA for the CDR3: TGTGCCAGCAGCGGAGGGGTATACAATGAGCAGTTCTTC. Residues: CASSGGVYNEQFF.